These 2 T cell receptor beta chains came from one sample sequenced in a study of T cells after yellow fever vaccination. TCRdb passed the 5' RACE reads through MiXCR, listing each CDR3 protein once. The data hold 80,000 to 100,000 distinct CDR3 sequences, with 8% to 10% observed a single time. Sample: CD8+ T cells not binding an NS4B(214-222) dextramer, sorted from PBMCs, taken around 15 days after the first yellow fever vaccination. The source of these receptors is a man in his late teens or twenties who received the YFV17D yellow fever vaccine.

The table lists this clonotype with many counts. This rearrangement joins TRBV5-5 to TRBJ2-1; D remains ambiguous. The V gene lost 5 bases and the J gene lost 8 bases, with 8 bases spanning the gap. CDR1 SGHKS and CDR2 YYEKEE come from the germline V gene (reference sequence). CDR3 length equals 11 residues. The CDR3 DNA reads as TGTGCCAGCAGAGTTACCGATGAGCAGTTCTTC. This sequence encodes CASRVTDEQFF.

This clonotype has a handful of counts. The chain carries TRBV4-2 and TRBJ2-5; a possible D gene is TRBD1 (6 bases). The CDR3 runs 16 residues. With 0 bases removed from V and 2 bases from J, the gap between germline ends came to 13 bases. CDR1 is LGHNA, CDR2 YNFKEQ, per germline. The CDR3 loop reads CASSQEYGDKQETQYF. In DNA, the CDR3 is TGTGCCAGCAGCCAAGAGTACGGGGACAAACAAGAGACCCAGTACTTC.